This paragraph covers one TCR beta chain sequence. The target antigen is unknown. Sequencing libraries for TCR beta were prepared with iRepertoire HTBI primers and Arm-PCR of CDR3 regions. TCRdb re-analysed the multiplex PCR reads in MiXCR, keeping a single row per CDR3 protein. This sample has 550,000 or so distinct CDR3 sequences, with around 12% found just once. V was pared by 0 bases and J by 6 bases, with 1 base of the junction left unmatched. This CDR3 is 12 amino acids long. Germline values: CDR1 GTSNPN, CDR2 SVGIG (reference sequence). This sample stems from a study of regulatory T cells in long-lasting Graves disease. General study findings and limits: It was possible that the small sample size reduced accuracy.

Time point described: newly diagnosed GD, antithyroid drugs for less than 3 months. PBMC RNA served as the TCR library source. This sample also appeared in a second study, on T cells in Graves' hyperthyroidism and ophthalmopathy.

The material was peripheral blood mononuclear cells (PBMCs), obtained at new diagnosis, from a patient treated with antithyroid drugs. The TCR was taken from a woman in her twenties or thirties with Graves disease. The chain joins TRBV30 to TRBJ2-7; TRBD2 matches at 8 bases. CDR3 protein: CAWSVSGGEQYF. In DNA, the CDR3 is TGTGCCTGGAGTGTAAGCGGGGGCGAGCAGTACTTC.